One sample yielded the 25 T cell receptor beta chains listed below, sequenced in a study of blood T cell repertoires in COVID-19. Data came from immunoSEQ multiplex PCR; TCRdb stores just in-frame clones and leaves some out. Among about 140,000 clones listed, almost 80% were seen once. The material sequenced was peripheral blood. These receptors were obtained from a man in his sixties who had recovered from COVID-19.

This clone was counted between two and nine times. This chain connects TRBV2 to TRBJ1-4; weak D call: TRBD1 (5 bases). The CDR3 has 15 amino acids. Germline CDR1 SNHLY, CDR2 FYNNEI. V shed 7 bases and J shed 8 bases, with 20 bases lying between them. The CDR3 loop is CASIASRQGGEKLFF. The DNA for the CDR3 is TGTGCCAGCATCGCCTCACGCCAGGGTGGGGAAAAACTGTTTTTT.

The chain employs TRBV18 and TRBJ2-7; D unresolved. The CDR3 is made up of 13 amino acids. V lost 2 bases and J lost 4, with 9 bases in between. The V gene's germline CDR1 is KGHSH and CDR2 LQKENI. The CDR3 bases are TGTGCCAGCTCACCAGCCGTCGGTTACGAGCAGTACTTC. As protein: CASSPAVGYEQYF.

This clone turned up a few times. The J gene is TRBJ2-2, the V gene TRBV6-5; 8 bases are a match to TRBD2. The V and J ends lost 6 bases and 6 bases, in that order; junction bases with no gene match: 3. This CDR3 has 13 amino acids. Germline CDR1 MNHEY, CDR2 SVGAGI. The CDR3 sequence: CASRREAAGELFF. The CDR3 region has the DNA TGTGCCAGCAGGCGGGAGGCGGCCGGGGAGCTGTTTTTT.

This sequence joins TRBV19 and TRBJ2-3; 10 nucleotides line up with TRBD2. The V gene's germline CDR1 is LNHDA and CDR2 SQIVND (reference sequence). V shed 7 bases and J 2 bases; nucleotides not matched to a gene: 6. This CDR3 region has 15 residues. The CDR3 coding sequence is TGTGCCAGTACTAGCGGGAGTTGGGACACAGATACGCAGTATTTT. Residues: CASTSGSWDTDTQYF. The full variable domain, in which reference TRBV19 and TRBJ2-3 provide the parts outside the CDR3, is DGGITQSPKYLFRKEGQNVTLSCEQNLNHDAMYWYRQDPGQGLRLIYYSQIVNDFQKGDIAEGYSVSREKKESFPLTVTSAQKNPTAFYLCASTSGSWDTDTQYFGPGTRLTVL.

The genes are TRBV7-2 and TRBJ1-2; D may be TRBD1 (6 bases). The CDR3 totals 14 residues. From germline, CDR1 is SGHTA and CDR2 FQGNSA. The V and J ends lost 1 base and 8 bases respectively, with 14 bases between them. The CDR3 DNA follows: TGTGCCAGCAGCTTAGGTCAGGGGAGCTGGGGCTACACCTTC. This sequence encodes CASSLGQGSWGYTF.

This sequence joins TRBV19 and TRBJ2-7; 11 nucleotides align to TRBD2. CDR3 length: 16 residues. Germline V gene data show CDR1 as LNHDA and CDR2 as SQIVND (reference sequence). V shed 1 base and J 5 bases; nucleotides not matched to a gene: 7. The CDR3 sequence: CASSIGGLADLNEQYF. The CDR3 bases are TGTGCCAGTAGTATAGGGGGACTAGCGGACCTTAACGAGCAGTACTTC.

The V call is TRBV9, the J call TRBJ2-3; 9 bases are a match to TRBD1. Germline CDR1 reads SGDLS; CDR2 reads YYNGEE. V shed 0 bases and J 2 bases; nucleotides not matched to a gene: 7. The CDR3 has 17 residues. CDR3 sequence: CASSVGGGTGITDTQYF. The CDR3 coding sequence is TGTGCCAGCAGCGTAGGAGGGGGGACAGGGATCACAGATACGCAGTATTTT.

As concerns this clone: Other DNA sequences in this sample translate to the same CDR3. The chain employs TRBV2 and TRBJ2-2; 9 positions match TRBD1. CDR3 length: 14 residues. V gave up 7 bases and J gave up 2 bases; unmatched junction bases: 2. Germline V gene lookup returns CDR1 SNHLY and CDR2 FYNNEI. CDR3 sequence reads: CASKGQGNTGELFF. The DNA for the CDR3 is TGTGCCAGCAAGGGACAGGGAAACACCGGGGAGCTGTTTTTT.

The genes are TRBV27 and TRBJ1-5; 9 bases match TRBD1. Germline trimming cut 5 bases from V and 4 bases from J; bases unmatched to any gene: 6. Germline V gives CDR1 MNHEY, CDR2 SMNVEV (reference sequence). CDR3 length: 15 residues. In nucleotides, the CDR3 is TGTGCCAGCAGTCCCGGGACAGGGTCGAATCAGCCCCAGCATTTT. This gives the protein CASSPGTGSNQPQHF.

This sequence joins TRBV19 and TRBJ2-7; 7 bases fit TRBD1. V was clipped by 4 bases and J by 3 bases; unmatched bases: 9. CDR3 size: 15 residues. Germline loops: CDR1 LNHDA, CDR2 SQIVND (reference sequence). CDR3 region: CASSRTGGPDYEQYF. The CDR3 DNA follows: TGTGCCAGTAGTAGGACAGGTGGACCCGACTACGAGCAGTACTTC.

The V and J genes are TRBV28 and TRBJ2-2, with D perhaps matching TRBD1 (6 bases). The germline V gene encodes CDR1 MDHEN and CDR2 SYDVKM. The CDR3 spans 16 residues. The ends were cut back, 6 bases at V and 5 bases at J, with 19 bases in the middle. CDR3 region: CASSLGVQGRTGELFF. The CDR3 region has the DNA TGTGCCAGCAGCCTAGGAGTACAGGGTAGGACCGGGGAGCTGTTTTTT.

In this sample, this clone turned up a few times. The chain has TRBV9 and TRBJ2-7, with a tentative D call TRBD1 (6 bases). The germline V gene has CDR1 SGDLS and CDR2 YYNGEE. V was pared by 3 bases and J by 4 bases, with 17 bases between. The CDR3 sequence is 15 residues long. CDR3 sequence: CASSETGGASYEQYF. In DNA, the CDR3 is TGTGCCAGCAGCGAGACAGGAGGTGCGTCTTACGAGCAGTACTTC.

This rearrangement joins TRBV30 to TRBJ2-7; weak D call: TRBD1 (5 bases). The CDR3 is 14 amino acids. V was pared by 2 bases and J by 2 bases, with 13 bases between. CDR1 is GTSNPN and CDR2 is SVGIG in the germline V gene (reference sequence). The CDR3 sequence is CAWSKGQGPYEQYF. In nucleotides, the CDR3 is TGTGCCTGGAGTAAAGGTCAGGGCCCCTACGAGCAGTACTTC.

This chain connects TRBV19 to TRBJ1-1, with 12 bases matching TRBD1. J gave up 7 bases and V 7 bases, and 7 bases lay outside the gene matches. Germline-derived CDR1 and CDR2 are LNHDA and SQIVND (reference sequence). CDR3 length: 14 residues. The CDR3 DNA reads TGTGCCAGTATCCTGGGACAGGGGGCTGGTGAAGCTTTCTTT. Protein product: CASILGQGAGEAFF.

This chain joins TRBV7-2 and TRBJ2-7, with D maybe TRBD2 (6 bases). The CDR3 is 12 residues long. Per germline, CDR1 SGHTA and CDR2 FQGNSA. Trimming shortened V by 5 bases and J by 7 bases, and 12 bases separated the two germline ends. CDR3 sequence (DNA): TGTGCCAGCAGCCGGAGGGGCGGGGAGCAGTACTTC. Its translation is CASSRRGGEQYF. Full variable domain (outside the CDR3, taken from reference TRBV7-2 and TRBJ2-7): GAGVSQSPSNKVTEKGKDVELRCDPISGHTALYWYRQSLGQGLEFLIYFQGNSAPDKSGLPSDRFSAERTGGSVSTLTIQRTQQEDSAVYLCASSRRGGEQYFGPGTRLTVT.

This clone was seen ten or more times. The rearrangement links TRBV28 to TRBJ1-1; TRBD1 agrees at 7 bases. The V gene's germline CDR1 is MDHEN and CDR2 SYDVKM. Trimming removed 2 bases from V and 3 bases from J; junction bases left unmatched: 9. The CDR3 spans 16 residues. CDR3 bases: TGTGCCAGCAGTTTAAGGGACCCCAGGGGGTACACTGAAGCTTTCTTT. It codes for CASSLRDPRGYTEAFF.

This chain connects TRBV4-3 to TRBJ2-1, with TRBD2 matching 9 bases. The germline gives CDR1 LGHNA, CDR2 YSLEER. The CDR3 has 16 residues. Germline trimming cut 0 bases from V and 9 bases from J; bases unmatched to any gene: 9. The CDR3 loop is CASSQDIRLAGLEQFF. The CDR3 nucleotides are TGCGCCAGCAGCCAAGATATCCGGCTAGCGGGGCTTGAGCAGTTCTTC.

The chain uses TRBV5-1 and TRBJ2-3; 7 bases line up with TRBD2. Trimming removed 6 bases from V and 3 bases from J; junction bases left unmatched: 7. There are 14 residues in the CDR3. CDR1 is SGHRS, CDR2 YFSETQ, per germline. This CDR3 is CASTYREETDTQYF. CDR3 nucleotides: TGCGCCAGCACTTATCGGGAGGAGACAGATACGCAGTATTTT.

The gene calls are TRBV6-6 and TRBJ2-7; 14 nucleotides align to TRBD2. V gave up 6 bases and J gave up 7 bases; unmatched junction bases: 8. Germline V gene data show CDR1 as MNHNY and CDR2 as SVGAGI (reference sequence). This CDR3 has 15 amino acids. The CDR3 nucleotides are TGTGCCAGCAGCCTGGGACTAGCGGGAGTTCGGGAGCAGTACTTC. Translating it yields CASSLGLAGVREQYF.

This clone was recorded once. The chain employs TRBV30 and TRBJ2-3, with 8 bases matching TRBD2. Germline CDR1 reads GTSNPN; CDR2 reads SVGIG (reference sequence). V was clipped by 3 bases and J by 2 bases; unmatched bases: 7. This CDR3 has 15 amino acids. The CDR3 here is CAWRGVAGPTDTQYF. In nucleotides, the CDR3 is TGTGCCTGGAGAGGGGTAGCGGGACCCACAGATACGCAGTATTTT.

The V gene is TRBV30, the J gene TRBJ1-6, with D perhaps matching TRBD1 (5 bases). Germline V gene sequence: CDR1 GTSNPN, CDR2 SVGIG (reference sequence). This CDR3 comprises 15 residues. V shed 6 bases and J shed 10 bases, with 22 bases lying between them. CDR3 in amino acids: CACPFGGGTGSPLHF. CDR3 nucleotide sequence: TGTGCCTGTCCCTTCGGGGGGGGGACGGGATCACCCCTCCACTTT.

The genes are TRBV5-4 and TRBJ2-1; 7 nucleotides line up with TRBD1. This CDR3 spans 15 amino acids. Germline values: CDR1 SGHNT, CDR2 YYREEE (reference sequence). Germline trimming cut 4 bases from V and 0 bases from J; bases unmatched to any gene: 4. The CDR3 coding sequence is TGTGCCAGCAGCAGGGACAGCGACTCCTACAATGAGCAGTTCTTC. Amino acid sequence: CASSRDSDSYNEQFF.

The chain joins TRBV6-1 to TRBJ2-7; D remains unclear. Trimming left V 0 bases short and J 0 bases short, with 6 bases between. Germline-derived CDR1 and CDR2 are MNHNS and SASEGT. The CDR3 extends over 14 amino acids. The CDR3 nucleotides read TGTGCCAGCAGTGAAGCAAGGAGCTCCTACGAGCAGTACTTC. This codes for CASSEARSSYEQYF.

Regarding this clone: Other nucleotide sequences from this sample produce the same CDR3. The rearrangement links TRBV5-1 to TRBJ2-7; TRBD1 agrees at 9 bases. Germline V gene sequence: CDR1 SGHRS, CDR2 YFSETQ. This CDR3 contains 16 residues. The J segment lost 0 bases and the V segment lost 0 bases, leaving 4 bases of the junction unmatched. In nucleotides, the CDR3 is TGCGCCAGCAGCTTGGGGACAGGGGACCTCTCCTACGAGCAGTACTTC. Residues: CASSLGTGDLSYEQYF.

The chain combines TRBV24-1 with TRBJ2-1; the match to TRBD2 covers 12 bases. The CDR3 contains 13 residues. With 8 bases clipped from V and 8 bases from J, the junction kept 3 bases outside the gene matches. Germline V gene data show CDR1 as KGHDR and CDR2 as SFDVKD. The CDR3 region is CATMTSGGYEQFF. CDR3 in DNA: TGTGCCACCATGACTAGCGGGGGTTATGAGCAGTTCTTC.